This TCR beta chain derives from a study of blood T cells in healthy people across ages (dated by TCRdb to 2013 to 2016). Background for the entire study: In model experiments, roughly one uniquely barcoded TCR beta cDNA molecule per two T cells was captured by template switching. Four age groups were formed from the donors: young (average roughly 15 years), middle-aged (approximately 40), aged (about 68) and long-lived (more than 75). To track age-related changes in TCR beta repertoire diversity, the study relied on deep sequencing normalized with unique cDNA molecular identifiers. Using the same blood draw, the study looked at two additional independent replicas of 1 million unique cDNA reads for two donors, one aged 18 to 30 and the other aged 80 or older. To avoid experimental bias, donors of different ages were spread randomly across the sequencing lanes.

Findings and caveats that apply to the study as a whole: Since profiling was done on bulk unsorted PBMCs, naive and antigen-experienced compartments could not be conclusively compared. Total diversity estimates from one million sequenced T cells were considered lower bounds and underestimates. Donor CMV infection status was unknown, potentially confounding age-related changes in expanded clonotypes. Compared with the aged group, the long-lived group had more naive CD4+ T cells, fewer expanded clones and increased TCR diversity, suggesting age selection. As age increased, observed TCR beta diversity per million T cells dropped in a roughly linear way, and a significant reduction was already evident by age roughly 40. There was a strong correlation between observed TCR beta diversity and the percentage of naive T cells measured by flow cytometry.

The donors were roughly 40 Caucasian individuals from Russia, aged roughly 6 to 100 years, who were systemically healthy. Ten milliliters of peripheral blood were drawn from each donor into EDTA-treated Vacutainer tubes. Ficoll-Paque density-gradient centrifugation was used to isolate PBMCs, with at least 7 million obtained per sample. Total RNA was extracted from PBMCs with Trizol reagent, with at least 5 micrograms obtained per sample. For every donor, flow cytometry on a PBMC aliquot measured the percentage of naive CD45RAhigh/CD27high T cells. Library preparation employed 5' RACE. Sequencing relied on an Illumina HiSeq 2500. A second PCR of about 7 to 12 cycles was run with a J-beta primer mix and a sample-barcoded 5' primer. A unique molecular identifier was introduced onto each TCR beta cDNA molecule by a template-switch 5' adaptor carrying 12 random nucleotides. Each sample yielded at least 3 million CDR3-containing paired-end reads. All of the RNA was converted into first-strand cDNA using the Mint cDNA synthesis kit, with a TRBC-specific oligonucleotide serving as the primer. All cDNA was treated with uracil-DNA glycosylase and then went through a first 18-cycle PCR with the universal primers M1SS and BC2_uni_R. For the original study's pipeline: For normalization, 1 million high-quality reads, each with a distinct molecular identifier, were randomly selected from each sample. Instead of being binned into consensus sequences, reads that shared molecular identifiers were thrown out. MiTCR, run with a Q25 quality threshold and the strictest error-elimination algorithm, handled CDR3 identification, clonotype clustering and error correction. Lower-bound total TCR beta diversity was estimated with a nonparametric unseen species model using Euler transformation. TCRdb itself trimmed the public reads at Q25 with fastp, ran MiXCR and retained productive beta chains. Merged by CDR3 protein, the rows form single entries marked with the most common genes and DNA. TCRdb's processing, not the study's, gives the V and J calls here. The sample profile shows 1.2 million to 1.5 million distinct CDR3 sequences; approximately 40% of them were found once. Of the sample, roughly 7.7% falls within the top ten clones.

The junction carries 26 bases between V and J, which are trimmed by 5 bases and 7 bases respectively. The CDR3 sequence holds 18 residues, the cysteine and phenylalanine included. The kept DNA is CDR3 alone, 54 bases in frame from the first base. CDR1 and CDR2 were assigned from the germline V gene as SGHTA and FQGNSA. In the case of this clonotype: Its recognized antigen is unknown. Within one base of it there is no much larger clone, and no base qualities were kept.

The TCR originated in a woman aged 18-30 years in good health. This sequence uses TRBV7-2 and TRBJ2-2; the D gene is possibly TRBD1 or TRBD2, each agreeing over 9 bases. Material for sequencing was blood. The CDR3 loop reads CASSVTGTGQREDGELFF. The DNA sequence is TGTGCCAGCAGCGTAACCGGGACAGGGCAGCGGGAGGACGGGGAGCTGTTTTTT.